This T cell receptor beta chain was identified in a study of OX40 agonist ivuxolimab in advanced cancers. Sequenced by immunoSEQ multiplex PCR; TCRdb stores in-frame clones only, minus some. The sample has more than 85,000 clones; around 90% are singletons. The length of the CDR3 is 13 residues. Deletions cut 2 bases from V and 7 bases from J, with 8 bases between. Germline CDR1 and CDR2: SGHTA and FQGNSA. Anyone with autoimmune disease history or systemic immunosuppression was excluded. The receptor's source is an adult with an advanced solid tumor such as melanoma, head and neck, liver or kidney cancer. The input for sequencing was CD4+ or CD8+ T cells sorted from blood, taken in a trial of the OX40 agonist ivuxolimab. The V call is TRBV7-2, the J call TRBJ1-4, with D uncertain. The chain's CDR3 is CASSLRTREKLFF. Here the CDR3 DNA reads TGTGCCAGCAGCTTAAGGACCCGTGAAAAACTGTTTTTT.